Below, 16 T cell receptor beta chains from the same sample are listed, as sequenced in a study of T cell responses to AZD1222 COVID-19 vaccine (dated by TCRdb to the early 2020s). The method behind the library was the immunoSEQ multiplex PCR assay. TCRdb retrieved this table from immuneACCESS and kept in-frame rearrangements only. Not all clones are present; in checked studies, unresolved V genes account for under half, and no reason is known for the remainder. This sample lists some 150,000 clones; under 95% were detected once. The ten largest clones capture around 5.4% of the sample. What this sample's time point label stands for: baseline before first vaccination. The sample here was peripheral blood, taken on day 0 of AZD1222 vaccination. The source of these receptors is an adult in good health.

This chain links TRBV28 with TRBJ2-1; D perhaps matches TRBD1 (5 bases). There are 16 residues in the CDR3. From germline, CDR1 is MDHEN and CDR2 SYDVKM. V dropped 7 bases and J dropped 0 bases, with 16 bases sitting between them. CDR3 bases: TGTGCCAGCACCCCGCCCCGACAGATCTCCTACAATGAGCAGTTCTTC. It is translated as CASTPPRQISYNEQFF.

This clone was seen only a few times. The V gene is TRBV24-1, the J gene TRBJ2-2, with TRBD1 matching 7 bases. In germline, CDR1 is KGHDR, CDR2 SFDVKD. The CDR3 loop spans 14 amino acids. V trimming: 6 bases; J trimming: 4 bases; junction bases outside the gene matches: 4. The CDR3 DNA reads TGTGCCACCAGTAGGGGGCAGGGCACCGGGGAGCTGTTTTTT. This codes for CATSRGQGTGELFF.

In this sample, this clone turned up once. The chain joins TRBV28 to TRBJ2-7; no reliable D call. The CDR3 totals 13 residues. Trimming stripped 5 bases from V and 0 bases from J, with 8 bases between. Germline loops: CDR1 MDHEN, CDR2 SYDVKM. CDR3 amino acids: CASSGRSSYEQYF. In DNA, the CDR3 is TGTGCCAGCAGTGGCAGGAGCTCCTACGAGCAGTACTTC.

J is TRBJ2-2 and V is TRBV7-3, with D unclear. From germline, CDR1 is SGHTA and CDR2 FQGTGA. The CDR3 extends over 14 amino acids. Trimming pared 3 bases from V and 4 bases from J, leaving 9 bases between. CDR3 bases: TGTGCCAGCAGCTTTGGCGAATTCACCGGGGAGCTGTTTTTT. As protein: CASSFGEFTGELFF. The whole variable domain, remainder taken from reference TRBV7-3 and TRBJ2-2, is GAGVSQTPSNKVTEKGKYVELRCDPISGHTALYWYRQSLGQGPEFLIYFQGTGAADDSGLPNDRFFAVRPEGSVSTLKIQRTERGDSAVYLCASSFGEFTGELFFGEGSRLTVL.

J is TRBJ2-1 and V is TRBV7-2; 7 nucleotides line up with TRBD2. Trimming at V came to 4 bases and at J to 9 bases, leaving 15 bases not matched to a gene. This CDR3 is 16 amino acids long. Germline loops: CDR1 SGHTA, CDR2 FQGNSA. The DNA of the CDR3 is TGTGCCAGCAGCTCCCAGGCGGGAGTAGGGTATGTTGAGCAGTTCTTC. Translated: CASSSQAGVGYVEQFF.

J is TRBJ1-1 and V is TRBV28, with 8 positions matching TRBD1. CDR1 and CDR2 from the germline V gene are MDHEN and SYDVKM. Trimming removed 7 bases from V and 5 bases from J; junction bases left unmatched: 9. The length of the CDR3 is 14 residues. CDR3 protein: CASTPGGVGTEAFF. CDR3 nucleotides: TGTGCCAGCACCCCAGGGGGCGTCGGTACTGAAGCTTTCTTT.

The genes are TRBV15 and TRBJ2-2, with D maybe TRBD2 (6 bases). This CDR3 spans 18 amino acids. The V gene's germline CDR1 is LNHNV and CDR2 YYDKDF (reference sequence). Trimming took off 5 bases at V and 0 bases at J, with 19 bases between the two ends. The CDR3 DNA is TGTGCCACCAGCGGCCTGGTGGCGGGAAAAGCGAACACCGGGGAGCTGTTTTTT. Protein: CATSGLVAGKANTGELFF.

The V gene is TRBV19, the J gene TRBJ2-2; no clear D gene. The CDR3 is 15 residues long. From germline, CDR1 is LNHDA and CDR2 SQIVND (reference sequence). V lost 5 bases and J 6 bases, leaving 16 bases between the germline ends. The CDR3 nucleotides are TGTGCCAGTAGTTCAATAGTGGGTAGTCCCGGGGAGCTGTTTTTT. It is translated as CASSSIVGSPGELFF.

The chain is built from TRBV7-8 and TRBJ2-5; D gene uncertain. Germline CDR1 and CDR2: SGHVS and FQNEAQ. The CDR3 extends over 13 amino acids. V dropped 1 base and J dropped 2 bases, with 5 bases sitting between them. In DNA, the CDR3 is TGTGCCAGCAGCTTAGACAGACAAGAGACCCAGTACTTC. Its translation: CASSLDRQETQYF.

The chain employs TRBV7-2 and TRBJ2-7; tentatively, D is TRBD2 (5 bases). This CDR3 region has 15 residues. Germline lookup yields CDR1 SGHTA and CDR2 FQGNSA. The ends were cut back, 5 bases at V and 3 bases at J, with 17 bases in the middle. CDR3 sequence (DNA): TGTGCCAGCAGCCGCCTGAGGAGTGGAGGCTACGAGCAGTACTTC. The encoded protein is CASSRLRSGGYEQYF.

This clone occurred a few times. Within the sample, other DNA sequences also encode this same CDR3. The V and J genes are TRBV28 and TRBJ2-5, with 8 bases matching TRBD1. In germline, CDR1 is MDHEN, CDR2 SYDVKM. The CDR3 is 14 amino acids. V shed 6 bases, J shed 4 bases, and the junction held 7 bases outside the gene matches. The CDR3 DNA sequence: TGTGCCAGCAGCTTCGGACAGGGAAGAGAGACCCAGTACTTC. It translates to CASSFGQGRETQYF.

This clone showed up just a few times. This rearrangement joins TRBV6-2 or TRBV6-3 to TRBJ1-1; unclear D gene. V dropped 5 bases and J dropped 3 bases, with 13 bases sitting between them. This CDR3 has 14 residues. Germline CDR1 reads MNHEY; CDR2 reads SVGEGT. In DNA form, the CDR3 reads TGTGCCAGCAGTCCCAGACGAGGCTACACTGAAGCTTTCTTT. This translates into CASSPRRGYTEAFF.

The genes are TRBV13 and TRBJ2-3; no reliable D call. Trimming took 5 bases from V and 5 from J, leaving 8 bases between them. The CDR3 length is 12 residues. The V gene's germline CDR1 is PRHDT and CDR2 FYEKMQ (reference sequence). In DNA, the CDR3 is TGTGCCAGCAGCCCTGGCGGAGATACGCAGTATTTT. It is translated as CASSPGGDTQYF.

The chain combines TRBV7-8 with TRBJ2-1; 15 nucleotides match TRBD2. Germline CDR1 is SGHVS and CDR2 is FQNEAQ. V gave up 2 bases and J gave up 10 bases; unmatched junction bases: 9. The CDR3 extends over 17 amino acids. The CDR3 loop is CASSLPGLAGGGREQFF. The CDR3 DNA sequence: TGTGCCAGCAGCTTACCCGGACTAGCGGGAGGGGGTAGAGAGCAGTTCTTC.

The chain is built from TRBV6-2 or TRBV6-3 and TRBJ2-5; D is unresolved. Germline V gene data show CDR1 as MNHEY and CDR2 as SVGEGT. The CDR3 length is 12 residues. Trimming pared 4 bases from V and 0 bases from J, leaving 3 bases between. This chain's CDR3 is CASSSDQETQYF. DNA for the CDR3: TGTGCCAGCAGTTCGGACCAAGAGACCCAGTACTTC.

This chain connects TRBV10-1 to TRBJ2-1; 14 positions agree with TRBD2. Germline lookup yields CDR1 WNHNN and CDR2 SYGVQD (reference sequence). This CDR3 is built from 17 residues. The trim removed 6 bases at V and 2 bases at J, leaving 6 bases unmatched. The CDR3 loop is CASRHGTSGRPYNEQFF. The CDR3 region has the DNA TGCGCCAGCAGACACGGGACTAGCGGGAGACCCTACAATGAGCAGTTCTTC.